Below, 20 T cell receptor beta chains from the same sample are listed, as sequenced in a study of blood T cell repertoires in COVID-19 (dated by TCRdb to about 2020). Receptor libraries were prepared by the immunoSEQ multiplex PCR assay. Drawn from immuneACCESS, this table holds only the in-frame rearrangements with V and J called that TCRdb kept. Clones are partly lost; checked studies trace under half to an unresolved V gene and leave the rest unexplained. In this sample the table shows 110,000 to 150,000 clones, about 80% of which occur a single time. 3.5% to 4% of the sample belongs to the ten largest clones. Sequenced sample: peripheral blood. Every receptor here comes from a man in his 70s who had recovered from COVID-19.

The J gene is TRBJ2-7, the V gene TRBV6-5, with 13 bases matching TRBD2. Germline-derived CDR1 and CDR2 are MNHEY and SVGAGI. The CDR3 extends over 15 amino acids. The V gene end was trimmed by 6 bases and the J gene end by 2 bases; junction bases not matched to a gene: 4. The CDR3 sequence is CASSLLAGGPYEQYF. The CDR3 nucleotides read TGTGCCAGCAGCCTACTAGCGGGAGGGCCCTACGAGCAGTACTTC.

The V gene is TRBV7-3, the J gene TRBJ1-2; D not certain. Looked up from germline, CDR1 is SGHTA and CDR2 is FQGTGA. The CDR3 is made up of 15 amino acids. Trimming removed 5 bases at V and 3 bases at J, with 16 bases between. CDR3 sequence reads: CASSNKRGTYYGYTF. For the CDR3, the DNA is TGTGCCAGCAGCAATAAGCGGGGTACGTACTATGGCTACACCTTC.

CDR3 in DNA: TGTGCCAGCAGCGCCTCGGGGGACGGATGGAACAATGAGCAGTTCTTC. Its protein is CASSASGDGWNNEQFF. The chain couples TRBV9 to TRBJ2-1, with a possible D match to TRBD2 (6 bases). Germline V gives CDR1 SGDLS, CDR2 YYNGEE. This CDR3 has 16 amino acids. Between the trimmed V and J ends, which lost 3 bases and 5 bases, there was a span of 18 bases.

The rearrangement uses TRBV2 and TRBJ2-7, with D tentatively TRBD2 (7 bases). In germline, CDR1 is SNHLY, CDR2 FYNNEI. CDR3 length: 13 amino acids. V was clipped by 4 bases and J by 4 bases, with 11 bases between them. The CDR3 region has the DNA TGTGCCAGCAGTGTCGGGGGGCGTTACGAGCAGTACTTC. It codes for CASSVGGRYEQYF.

The chain joins TRBV5-8 to TRBJ2-3; 7 bases are a match to TRBD1. Germline V gene sequence: CDR1 SGHTS, CDR2 YDEGEE. The CDR3 is 14 residues long. The V segment lost 4 bases and the J segment 1 base; nucleotides outside the gene matches: 3. The DNA for the CDR3 is TGTGCCAGCAGCCCTGACAGGGGCACAGATACGCAGTATTTT. Translating it yields CASSPDRGTDTQYF.

The rearrangement joins TRBV6-5 to TRBJ2-1; D not certain. The CDR3 is 14 amino acids. The V end lost 4 bases, the J end lost 4 bases, and 11 bases lay between the germline ends. The germline CDR1 and CDR2 sequences are MNHEY and SVGAGI. The CDR3 reads CASSLRRSYNEQFF. CDR3 DNA: TGTGCCAGCAGTTTGAGGCGATCGTACAATGAGCAGTTCTTC.

To note about this clone: In the same sample, other DNA sequences code for this CDR3. This sequence joins TRBV18 and TRBJ2-7; D gene uncertain. CDR3 length: 13 amino acids. V lost 3 bases and J 2 bases, leaving 8 bases between the germline ends. The germline gives CDR1 KGHSH, CDR2 LQKENI. The CDR3 loop is CASSPPRAYEQYF. CDR3 DNA: TGTGCCAGCTCACCGCCAAGAGCCTACGAGCAGTACTTC.

J is TRBJ1-5 and V is TRBV27; D remains unclear. The V and J ends lost 3 bases and 6 bases respectively, with 9 bases between them. Germline V lookup: CDR1 MNHEY, CDR2 SMNVEV (reference sequence). The CDR3 has 13 amino acids. CDR3 loop: CASSFISGQPQHF. CDR3 DNA: TGTGCCAGCAGTTTCATATCAGGTCAGCCCCAGCATTTT.

This chain links TRBV14 with TRBJ2-1, with 10 nucleotides matching TRBD2. The CDR3 runs to 22 residues. V was clipped by 1 base and J by 10 bases; unmatched bases: 28. Germline V lookup: CDR1 SGHDN, CDR2 FVKESK. The CDR3 nucleotides are TGTGCCAGCAGCCAAGTTTGGCGCAGCAGGGAACTAGCGGGAATCGGGGAACAGGAGCAGTTCTTC. This sequence encodes CASSQVWRSRELAGIGEQEQFF.

V is TRBV5-1 and J is TRBJ1-1; tentatively, D is TRBD1 (5 bases). Looked up from germline, CDR1 is SGHRS and CDR2 is YFSETQ. The V end lost 0 bases, the J end lost 6 bases, and 21 bases lay between the germline ends. The CDR3 contains 17 residues. The CDR3 loop is CASSLGSSRLGRAEAFF. The CDR3 region has the DNA TGCGCCAGCAGCTTGGGATCCTCTCGTCTGGGCAGGGCTGAAGCTTTCTTT.

This chain links TRBV2 with TRBJ2-7, with D maybe TRBD2 (5 bases). Germline lookup yields CDR1 SNHLY and CDR2 FYNNEI. Trimming pared 1 base from V and 6 bases from J, leaving 13 bases between. CDR3 length: 14 residues. Written as DNA, the CDR3 is TGTGCCAGCAGTGAAGGAGCGGAATACGTCGAGCAGTACTTC. This gives the protein CASSEGAEYVEQYF. The complete variable domain, with remaining parts taken from reference TRBV2 and TRBJ2-7, reads EPEVTQTPSHQVTQMGQEVILRCVPISNHLYFYWYRQILGQKVEFLVSFYNNEISEKSEIFDDQFSVERPDGSNFTLKIRSTKLEDSAMYFCASSEGAEYVEQYFGPGTRLTVT.

This clone showed up just a few times. The rearrangement uses TRBV7-8 and TRBJ2-7; 10 bases align to TRBD2. The CDR3 has 14 residues. Germline CDR1 and CDR2: SGHVS and FQNEAQ. The trim removed 4 bases at V and 6 bases at J, leaving 6 bases unmatched. The CDR3 sequence: CASSSSGSRAEQYF. CDR3 sequence (DNA): TGTGCCAGCAGCTCTAGCGGGAGTCGGGCCGAGCAGTACTTC. The variable domain in full, with the rest retrieved from reference TRBV7-8 and TRBJ2-7, is GAGVSQSPRYKVAKRGQDVALRCDPISGHVSLFWYQQALGQGPEFLTYFQNEAQLDKSGLPSDRFFAERPEGSVSTLKIQRTQQEDSAVYLCASSSSGSRAEQYFGPGTRLTVT.

Concerning this clone: At one of its ends the junction is not consistent with the germline gene, which may arise from a read error. This chain links TRBV24-1 with TRBJ1-1; TRBD1 aligns across 11 bases. The germline V gene encodes CDR1 KGHDR and CDR2 SFDVKD. The length of the CDR3 is 13 residues. The CDR3 DNA follows: TGTGCCGACCGGGACAGGGGGAACGCTGAAGCTTTCTTT. This codes for CADRDRGNAEAFF.

V gene TRBV2 combines with J gene TRBJ2-1; D might be TRBD2 (5 bases). The V end lost 3 bases, the J end lost 9 bases, and 9 bases lay between the germline ends. CDR1 is SNHLY, CDR2 FYNNEI, per germline. The CDR3 is 12 amino acids. CDR3 DNA sequence: TGTGCCAGCAGTGACTCCGGGGTTGAGCAGTTCTTC. It yields the protein CASSDSGVEQFF.

This clone was seen just once. The V and J genes are TRBV2 and TRBJ2-7, with 9 positions matching TRBD2. The CDR3 sequence is 13 residues long. V lost 8 bases to trimming and J lost 3 bases; unmatched junction nucleotides: 5. CDR1 is SNHLY, CDR2 FYNNEI, per germline. CDR3 region: CASEAGGNYEQYF. CDR3 nucleotides: TGTGCCAGCGAAGCGGGGGGAAACTACGAGCAGTACTTC.

This rearrangement joins TRBV7-9 to TRBJ2-1; possibly TRBD2 for D (6 bases). Germline-derived CDR1 and CDR2 are SEHNR and FQNEAQ (reference sequence). The CDR3 loop spans 15 amino acids. Trimming cost V 6 bases and J 9 bases, with 21 bases left between them. This chain's CDR3 is CASSHIAEVSSEQFF. As DNA, the CDR3 is TGTGCCAGCAGTCATATAGCGGAGGTCTCATCTGAGCAGTTCTTC.

The V and J genes are TRBV15 and TRBJ2-2; D may be TRBD1 (6 bases). The V gene lost 5 bases and the J gene lost 4 bases, with 20 bases spanning the gap. Germline V gene lookup returns CDR1 LNHNV and CDR2 YYDKDF (reference sequence). The CDR3 totals 17 residues. The CDR3 DNA follows: TGTGCCACCAGCCCTCAGAGGGTGGGGGCGAGCACCGGGGAGCTGTTTTTT. Translating it yields CATSPQRVGASTGELFF.

The rearrangement joins TRBV7-9 to TRBJ2-7, with 7 positions matching TRBD1. Germline V lookup: CDR1 SEHNR, CDR2 FQNEAQ (reference sequence). Trimming removed 4 bases from V and 2 bases from J; junction bases left unmatched: 5. This CDR3 has 14 residues. The chain's CDR3 is CASSSRDSTYEQYF. CDR3 sequence (DNA): TGTGCCAGCAGCTCCCGGGACAGCACCTACGAGCAGTACTTC.

CDR3 bases: TGTGCCAGCTCTCCCTATCGGAGCTCCTACGAGCAGTACTTC. The encoded protein is CASSPYRSSYEQYF. This chain connects TRBV9 to TRBJ2-7; D unresolved. The V end was cut by 7 bases, the J end by 0 bases, with 14 bases between. The length of the CDR3 is 14 residues. Germline V gene sequence: CDR1 SGDLS, CDR2 YYNGEE. Complete variable domain (other parts from reference TRBV9 and TRBJ2-7): DSGVTQTPKHLITATGQRVTLRCSPRSGDLSVYWYQQSLDQGLQFLIQYYNGEERAKGNILERFSAQQFPDLHSELNLSSLELGDSALYFCASSPYRSSYEQYFGPGTRLTVT.

The CDR3: CGNSGALEQYF. In nucleotides, the CDR3 is TGTGGCAATTCAGGGGCCCTCGAGCAGTACTTC. V gene TRBV6-5 combines with J gene TRBJ2-7; D is possibly TRBD1 (6 bases). The germline gives CDR1 MNHEY, CDR2 SVGAGI. This CDR3 contains 11 residues.